This TCR beta chain was captured by sequencing in a study of blood T cell repertoires in COVID-19. V trimming: 5 bases; J trimming: 8 bases; junction bases outside the gene matches: 5. Germline loops: CDR1 SQVTM, CDR2 ANQGSEA. The CDR3 consists of 11 residues. This clone was recorded many times. This table comes from immunoSEQ multiplex PCR, and its TCRdb copy is limited to in-frame clones, with some not included. The data contain approximately 49,000 clones, about 71% of them singletons. The sequenced sample was peripheral blood. This chain joins TRBV29-1 and TRBJ1-2, with 7 nucleotides matching TRBD1. The receptor's source is a woman between 65 and 79 years old with acute or convalescent COVID-19. CDR3 nucleotide sequence: TGCAGCGTTAGACAGGGCGAGGGCTACACCTTC. This codes for CSVRQGEGYTF.